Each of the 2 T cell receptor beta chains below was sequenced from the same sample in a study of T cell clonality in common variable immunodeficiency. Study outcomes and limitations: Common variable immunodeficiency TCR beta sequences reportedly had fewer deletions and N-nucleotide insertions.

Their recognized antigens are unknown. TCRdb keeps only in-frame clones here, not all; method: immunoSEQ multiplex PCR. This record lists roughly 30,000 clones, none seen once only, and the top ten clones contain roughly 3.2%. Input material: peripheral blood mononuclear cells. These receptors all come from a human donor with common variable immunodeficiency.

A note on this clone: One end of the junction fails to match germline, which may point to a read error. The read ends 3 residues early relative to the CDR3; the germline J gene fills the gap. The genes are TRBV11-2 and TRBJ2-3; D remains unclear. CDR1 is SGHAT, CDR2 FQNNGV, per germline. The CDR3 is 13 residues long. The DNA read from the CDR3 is TGTGCCGGCAGCTTAGATAGAACGGATACG. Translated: CAGSLDRTDT. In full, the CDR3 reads CAGSLDRTDTQYF.

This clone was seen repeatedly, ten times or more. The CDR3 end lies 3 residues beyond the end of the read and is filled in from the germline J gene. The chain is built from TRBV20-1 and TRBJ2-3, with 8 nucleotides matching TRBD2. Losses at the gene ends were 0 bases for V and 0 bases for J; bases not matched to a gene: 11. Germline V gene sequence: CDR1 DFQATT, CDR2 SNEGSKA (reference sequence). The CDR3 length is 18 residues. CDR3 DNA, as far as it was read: TGCAGTGCTAGAGATGTAGCGGGATTCTTAACTAGCACAGATACG. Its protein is CSARDVAGFLTSTDT. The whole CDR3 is CSARDVAGFLTSTDTQYF.